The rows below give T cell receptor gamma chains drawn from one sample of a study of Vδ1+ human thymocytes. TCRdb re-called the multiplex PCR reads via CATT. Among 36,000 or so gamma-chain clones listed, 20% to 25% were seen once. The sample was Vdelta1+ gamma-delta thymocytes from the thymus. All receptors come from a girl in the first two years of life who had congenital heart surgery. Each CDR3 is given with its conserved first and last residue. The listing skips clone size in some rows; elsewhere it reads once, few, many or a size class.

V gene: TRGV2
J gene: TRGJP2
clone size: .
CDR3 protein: CATWDGPRNSSDWIKTF
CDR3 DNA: TGTGCCACCTGGGACGGCCCCCGCAACAGTAGTGATTGGATCAAGACGTTT

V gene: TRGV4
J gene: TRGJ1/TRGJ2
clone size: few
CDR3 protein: CATWDGLGNYYKKLF
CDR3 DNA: TGTGCCACCTGGGATGGCTTAGGGAATTATTATAAGAAACTCTTT

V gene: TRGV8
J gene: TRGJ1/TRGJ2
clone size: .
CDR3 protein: CATWDSRRYKKLF
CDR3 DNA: TGTGCCACCTGGGATTCAAGGCGGTATAAGAAACTCTTT

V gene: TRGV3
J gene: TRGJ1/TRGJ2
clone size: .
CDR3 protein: CATWDRVLNYYKKLF
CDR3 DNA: TGTGCCACCTGGGACAGGGTCCTGAATTATTATAAGAAACTCTTT

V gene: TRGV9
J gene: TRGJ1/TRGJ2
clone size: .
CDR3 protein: CALWEGVYYKKLF
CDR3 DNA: TGTGCCTTGTGGGAGGGAGTTTATTATAAGAAACTCTTT

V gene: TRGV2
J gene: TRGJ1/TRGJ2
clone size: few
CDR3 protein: CATWDGLGDKKLF
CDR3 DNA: TGTGCCACCTGGGACGGGCTGGGCGATAAGAAACTCTTT

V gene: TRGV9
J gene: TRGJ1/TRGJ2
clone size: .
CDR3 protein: CALWEPSGKLF
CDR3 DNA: TGTGCCTTGTGGGAGCCCTCGGGGAAACTCTTT

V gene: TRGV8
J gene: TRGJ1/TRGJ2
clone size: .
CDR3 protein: CATWDLNSGYYKKLF
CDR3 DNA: TGTGCCACCTGGGACCTAAACTCGGGATATTATAAGAAACTCTTT

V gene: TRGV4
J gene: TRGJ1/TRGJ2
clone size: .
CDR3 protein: CATWDGLRDKKLF
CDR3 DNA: TGTGCCACCTGGGATGGGCTAAGGGATAAGAAACTCTTT

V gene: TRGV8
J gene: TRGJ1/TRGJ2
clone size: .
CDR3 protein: CATWDSSRKKLF
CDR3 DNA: TGTGCCACCTGGGATTCCTCGAGAAAGAAACTCTTT

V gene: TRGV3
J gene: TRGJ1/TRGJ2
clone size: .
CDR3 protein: CATWDRPEVYYKKLF
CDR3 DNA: TGTGCCACCTGGGACAGGCCCGAGGTATATTATAAGAAACTCTTT

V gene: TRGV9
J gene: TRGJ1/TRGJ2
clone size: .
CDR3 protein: CALWEVRPSDYKKLF
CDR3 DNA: TGTGCCTTGTGGGAGGTGCGTCCTTCGGATTATAAGAAACTCTTT

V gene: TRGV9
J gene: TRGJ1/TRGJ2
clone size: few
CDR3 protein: CALWEVISKLF
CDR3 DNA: TGTGCCTTGTGGGAGGTGATCTCGAAACTCTTT

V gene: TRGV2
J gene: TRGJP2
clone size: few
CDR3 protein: CATWDVKSSDWIKTF
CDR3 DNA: TGTGCCACCTGGGATGTTAAAAGTAGTGATTGGATCAAGACGTTT

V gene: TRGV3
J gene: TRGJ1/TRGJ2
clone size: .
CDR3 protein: CATWEFPGKLF
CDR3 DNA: TGTGCCACCTGGGAATTTCCTGGGAAACTCTTT

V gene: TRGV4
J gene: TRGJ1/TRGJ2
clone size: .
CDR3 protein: CATWENDKKLF
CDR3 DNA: TGTGCCACCTGGGAAAACGACAAGAAACTCTTT

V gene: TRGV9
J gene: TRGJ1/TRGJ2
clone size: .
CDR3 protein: CALWEERDYKKLF
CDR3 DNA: TGTGCCTTGTGGGAGGAAAGAGATTATAAGAAACTCTTT

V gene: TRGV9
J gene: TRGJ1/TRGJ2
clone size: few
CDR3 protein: CALWEVENYKKLF
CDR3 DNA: TGTGCCTTGTGGGAGGTGGAGAATTATAAGAAACTCTTT

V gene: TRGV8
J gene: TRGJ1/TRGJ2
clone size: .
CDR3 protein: CATCIPELF
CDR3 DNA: TGTGCCACCTGTATCCCTGAACTCTTT

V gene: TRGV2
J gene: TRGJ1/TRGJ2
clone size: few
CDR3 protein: CATWDARGGHKKLF
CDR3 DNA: TGTGCCACCTGGGACGCCCGGGGAGGGCATAAGAAACTCTTT

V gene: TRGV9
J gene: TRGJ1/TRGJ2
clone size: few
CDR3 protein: CALWDHPAADKKLF
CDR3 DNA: TGTGCCTTGTGGGACCACCCTGCAGCCGATAAGAAACTCTTT

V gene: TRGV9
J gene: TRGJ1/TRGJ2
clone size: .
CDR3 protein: CALWDLPCYYKKLF
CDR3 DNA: TGTGCCTTGTGGGATCTCCCTTGTTATTATAAGAAACTCTTT

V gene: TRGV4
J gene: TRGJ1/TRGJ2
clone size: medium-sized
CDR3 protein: CATWDGLYYKKLF
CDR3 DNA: TGTGCCACCTGGGATGGGCTTTATTATAAGAAACTCTTT

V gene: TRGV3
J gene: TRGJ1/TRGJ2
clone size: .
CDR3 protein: CATWVREHKKLF
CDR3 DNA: TGTGCCACCTGGGTCCGAGAACATAAGAAACTCTTT

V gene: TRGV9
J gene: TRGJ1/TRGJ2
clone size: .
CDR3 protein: CALWETKNYYKKLF
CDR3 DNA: TGTGCCTTGTGGGAGACTAAAAATTATTATAAGAAACTCTTT

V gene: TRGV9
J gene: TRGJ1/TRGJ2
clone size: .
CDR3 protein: CALWEIEKKLF
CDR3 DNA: TGTGCCTTGTGGGAGATAGAAAAGAAACTCTTT

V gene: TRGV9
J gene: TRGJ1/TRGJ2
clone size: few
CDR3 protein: CALWKGWRLF
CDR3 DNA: TGTGCCTTGTGGAAAGGATGGAGACTCTTT

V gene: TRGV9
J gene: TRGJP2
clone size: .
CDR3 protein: CALWEVRRGSDWIKTF
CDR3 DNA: TGTGCCTTGTGGGAGGTGCGGCGGGGTAGTGATTGGATCAAGACGTTT

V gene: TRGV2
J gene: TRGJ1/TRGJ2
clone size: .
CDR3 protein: CATWDGLFYYKKLF
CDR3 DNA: TGTGCCACCTGGGACGGGCTCTTTTATTATAAGAAACTCTTT

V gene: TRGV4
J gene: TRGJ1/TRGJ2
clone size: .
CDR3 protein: CATWDGREVYYKKLF
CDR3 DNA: TGTGCCACCTGGGATGGGCGTGAAGTTTATTATAAGAAACTCTTT

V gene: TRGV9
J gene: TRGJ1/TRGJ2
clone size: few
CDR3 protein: CALWEGGYYKKLF
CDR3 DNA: TGTGCCTTGTGGGAGGGGGGTTATTATAAGAAACTCTTT

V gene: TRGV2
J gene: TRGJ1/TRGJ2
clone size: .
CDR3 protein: CATWDGRGLF
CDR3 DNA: TGTGCCACCTGGGACGGGCGGGGTCTCTTT

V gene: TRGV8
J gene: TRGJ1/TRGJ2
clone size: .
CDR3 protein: CATRAYKKLF
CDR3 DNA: TGTGCCACCCGCGCATATAAGAAACTCTTT

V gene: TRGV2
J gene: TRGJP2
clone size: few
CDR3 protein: CATWDFSSDWIKTF
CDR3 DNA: TGTGCCACCTGGGACTTTAGTAGTGATTGGATCAAGACGTTT

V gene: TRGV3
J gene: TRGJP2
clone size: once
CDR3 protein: CATWDRLSWDSSDWIKTF
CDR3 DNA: TGTGCCACCTGGGACAGGCTTTCGTGGGATAGTAGTGATTGGATCAAGACGTTT

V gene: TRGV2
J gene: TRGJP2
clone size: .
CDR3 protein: CATWDGQSSDWIKTF
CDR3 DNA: TGTGCCACCTGGGACGGGCAAAGTAGTGATTGGATCAAGACGTTT

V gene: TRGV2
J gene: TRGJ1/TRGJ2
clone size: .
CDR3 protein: CATWGKTSYKKLF
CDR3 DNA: TGTGCCACCTGGGGCAAGACATCTTATAAGAAACTCTTT

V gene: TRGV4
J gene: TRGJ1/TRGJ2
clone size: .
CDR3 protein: CATWDGPGPYYKKLF
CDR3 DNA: TGTGCCACCTGGGATGGGCCTGGCCCTTATTATAAGAAACTCTTT

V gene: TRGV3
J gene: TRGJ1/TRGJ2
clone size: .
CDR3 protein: CATWDSQDYKKLF
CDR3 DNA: TGTGCCACCTGGGACAGTCAAGATTATAAGAAACTCTTT

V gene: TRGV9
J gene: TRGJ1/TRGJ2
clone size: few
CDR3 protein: CALWEAVGKKLF
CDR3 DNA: TGTGCCTTGTGGGAGGCTGTGGGTAAGAAACTCTTT

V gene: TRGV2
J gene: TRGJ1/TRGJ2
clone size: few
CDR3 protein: CATWDLEYYKKLF
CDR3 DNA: TGTGCCACCTGGGACCTCGAATATTATAAGAAACTCTTT

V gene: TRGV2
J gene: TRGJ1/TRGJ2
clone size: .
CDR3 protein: CATWDGQSGIYYKKLF
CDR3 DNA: TGTGCCACCTGGGACGGGCAAAGTGGAATTTATTATAAGAAACTCTTT

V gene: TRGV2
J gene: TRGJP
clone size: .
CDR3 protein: CATWDGPQELGKKIKVF
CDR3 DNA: TGTGCCACCTGGGACGGGCCTCAAGAGTTGGGCAAAAAAATCAAGGTATTT

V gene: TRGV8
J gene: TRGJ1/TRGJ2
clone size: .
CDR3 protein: CATWDNEKLF
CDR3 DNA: TGTGCCACCTGGGATAACGAGAAACTCTTT

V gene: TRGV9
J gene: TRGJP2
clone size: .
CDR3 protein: CASHRGGGSDWIKTF
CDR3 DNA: TGTGCCTCCCATAGAGGTGGGGGTAGTGATTGGATCAAGACGTTT

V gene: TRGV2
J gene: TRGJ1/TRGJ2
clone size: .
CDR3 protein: CATWDGTGTCKKLF
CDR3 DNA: TGTGCCACCTGGGACGGGACCGGGACTTGTAAGAAACTCTTT

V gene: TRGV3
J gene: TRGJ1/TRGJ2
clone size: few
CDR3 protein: CATWDRPNYYKKLF
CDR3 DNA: TGTGCCACCTGGGACAGACCCAATTATTATAAGAAACTCTTT

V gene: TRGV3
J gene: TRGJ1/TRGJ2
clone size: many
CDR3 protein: CATWDRRHYKKLF
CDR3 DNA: TGTGCCACCTGGGACAGGCGACATTATAAGAAACTCTTT

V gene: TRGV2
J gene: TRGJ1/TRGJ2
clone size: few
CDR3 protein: CATWDGSNYYKKLF
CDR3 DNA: TGTGCCACCTGGGACGGTTCAAATTATTATAAGAAACTCTTT

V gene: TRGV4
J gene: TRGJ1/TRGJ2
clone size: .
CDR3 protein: CATWDGSYYKKLF
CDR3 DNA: TGTGCCACCTGGGATGGTTCTTATTATAAGAAACTCTTT

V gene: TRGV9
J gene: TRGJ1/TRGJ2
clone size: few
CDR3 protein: CALWEVTWDYKKLF
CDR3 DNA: TGTGCCTTGTGGGAGGTGACTTGGGATTATAAGAAACTCTTT